The 2 T cell receptor delta chains below all came from one sample that was sequenced in a study of gamma-delta T cells after stem cell transplantation. TCRdb re-processed the RT-PCR reads via CATT. The sample lists thousands of delta-chain clones; 1.2% were seen once. Sequences were obtained from gamma-delta T cells. The origin of the receptors is a human donor. It is not recorded whose cells these are; they may come from a transplant donor.

This clone is categorized as medium-sized. It differs at one base from a far larger clone, so likely a read error. This chain connects TRDV2 to TRDJ1; TRDD3 matches 10 bases. The CDR3 length is 18 residues. Germline CDR1 is GEAIGNYY and CDR2 is EKD. The CDR3 DNA reads TGTGCCTGTGGCACCCTGTCCGTACTGGGGGATGCCACCGATAAACTCATCTTT. Residues: CACGTLSVLGDATDKLIF.

The sample holds a few counts of this clone. It is likely a read error: a sequence one base away is far more abundant. Additional DNA sequences in this sample encode the identical CDR3. The rearrangement uses TRDV1 and TRDJ1; 9 bases fit TRDD2. Germline lookup yields CDR1 TSWWSYY and CDR2 QGS. V trimming: 0 bases; J trimming: 2 bases; junction bases outside the gene matches: 13. CDR3 length: 19 residues. The CDR3 bases are TGTGCTCTTGGGGAACTTGGTCCTTCCTACGTTAGAGGAACCGATAAACTCATCTTT. It yields the protein CALGELGPSYVRGTDKLIF.